Listed below are T cell receptor beta chains from one sample, sequenced in a study of blood T cell repertoires in COVID-19. Some clones are missing from TCRdb's copy, which holds only in-frame ones; the method was immunoSEQ multiplex PCR. The sample contains approximately 180,000 clones, about 85% of which appear only once. Material: peripheral blood. These receptors were obtained from a person between 70 and 80 years old with COVID-19, enrolled during active disease. Each CDR3 is given with its conserved first and last residue. D genes are given only for firm matches. Size is stated for part of the rows, as once, few or many counts, or as a class when the clone is expanded.

v_call,cdr3_length,clone_size,j_call,d_call,cdr3_nt,cdr3_aa
TRBV5-1,16,-,TRBJ2-3,-,TGCGCCAGCAGCTTGGTCAGGGGACAACCCACAGATACGCAGTATTTT,CASSLVRGQPTDTQYF
TRBV11-1,16,few,TRBJ2-3,TRBD2,TGTGCCAGCAGCTTAAGTAGCGGGGGGTCCACCGGTACGCAGTATTTT,CASSLSSGGSTGTQYF
TRBV18,14,-,TRBJ1-5,TRBD1,TGTGCCAGCTCACGACAGGGGGGTGATCAGCCCCAGCATTTT,CASSRQGGDQPQHF
TRBV6-6,15,-,TRBJ2-1,-,TGTGCCAGCGGAGGTAGGGAAGTCGCCAACAATGAGCAGTTCTTC,CASGGREVANNEQFF
TRBV2,17,-,TRBJ1-6,-,TGTGCCAGCAGTGCCAGACAGTCCACAACTTATAATTCACCCCTCCACTTT,CASSARQSTTYNSPLHF
TRBV30,16,-,TRBJ2-7,TRBD1,TGTGCCTGGAGGGTGCAAGGGGACAGGGGGATCGGCGAGCAGTACTTC,CAWRVQGDRGIGEQYF
TRBV5-8,17,-,TRBJ1-1,-,TGTGCCAGCAGCTTGGTCCGATCGGTGAGAATGAACACTGAAGCTTTCTTT,CASSLVRSVRMNTEAFF
TRBV5-1,15,-,TRBJ2-3,-,TGCGCCAGCAGCCCCCTTCAGGGTTCCGCAGATACGCAGTATTTT,CASSPLQGSADTQYF
TRBV5-4,14,-,TRBJ1-1,-,TGTGCCAGCAGCTTGGGCCGGGGGGTTACTGAAGCTTTCTTT,CASSLGRGVTEAFF
TRBV7-9,15,-,TRBJ2-5,-,TGTGCCAGCTCCAACCGCCGCGGCAGCCAAGAGACCCAGTACTTC,CASSNRRGSQETQYF
TRBV2,12,-,TRBJ1-1,-,TGTGCCAGCACCCAGGGGATGTTTGAAGCTTTCTTT,CASTQGMFEAFF
TRBV5-6,14,-,TRBJ1-2,-,TGTGCCAGCAGCAGAGGGAGGGTCGGCTATGGCTACACCTTC,CASSRGRVGYGYTF
TRBV4-3,15,-,TRBJ2-1,-,TGCGCCAGCAGCCGAGAAGGACTGGCAAACAATGAGCAGTTCTTC,CASSREGLANNEQFF
TRBV6-5,13,once,TRBJ2-5,-,TGTGCCAGCATTCAGGGAACTAAAGAGACCCAGTACTTC,CASIQGTKETQYF
TRBV18,15,-,TRBJ2-7,-,TGTGCCAGCTCACCAGGGGTAGCGGACTCCTACGAGCAGTACTTC,CASSPGVADSYEQYF
TRBV4-2,15,few,TRBJ2-7,-,TGTGCCAGCAGCCAGGGACCGGACAGCTCCTACGAGCAGTACTTC,CASSQGPDSSYEQYF
TRBV6-5,15,few,TRBJ1-5,TRBD1,TGTGCCAGCAGAGGAACCGGGACAGGGTTTCAGCCCCAGCATTTT,CASRGTGTGFQPQHF